These T cell receptor beta chains were read from a single sample in a study of patients and donors after allogeneic stem cell transplantation. TCRdb ran MiXCR on the RT-PCR reads and lists one entry per CDR3 protein. The sample carries over 400,000 distinct CDR3 sequences, around 15% recorded once. The sequenced sample was blood, either unsorted or a sorted T cell fraction (not recorded which). These receptors were collected from a human donor who was either an allogeneic HSCT recipient or a stem cell or donor lymphocyte infusion donor (not recorded which). It is not recorded whose cells these are; they may come from a transplant donor. The CDR3 runs from the conserved cysteine through the conserved F or W.

J gene: TRBJ1-1; V gene: TRBV6-1; CDR3 protein: CASSVQGMNTEAFF
J gene: TRBJ2-1; V gene: TRBV30; CDR3 protein: CAWSPSAGLYNEQFF
J gene: TRBJ1-6; V gene: TRBV2; CDR3 protein: CASRGEGSSYNSPLHF
J gene: TRBJ1-1; V gene: TRBV12-3/TRBV12-4; CDR3 protein: CASSLWGGARTEAFF
J gene: TRBJ2-3; V gene: TRBV7-9; CDR3 protein: CASSARTHSTDTQYF
J gene: TRBJ1-4; V gene: TRBV7-2; CDR3 protein: CASSRGLARTGKLFF
J gene: TRBJ2-7; V gene: TRBV9; CDR3 protein: CASSALPGQGYEQYF
J gene: TRBJ2-2; V gene: TRBV12-3/TRBV12-4; CDR3 protein: CASSLDGANTGELFF
J gene: TRBJ1-4; V gene: TRBV27; CDR3 protein: CASSLIPSKGWQKLFF
J gene: TRBJ2-1; V gene: TRBV27; CDR3 protein: CASSLAGLAGDNEQFF
J gene: TRBJ1-6; V gene: TRBV28; CDR3 protein: CASMEALRYNSPLHF
J gene: TRBJ2-4; V gene: TRBV20-1; CDR3 protein: CSAKVRASGSMDIQYF
J gene: TRBJ2-1; V gene: TRBV6-2/TRBV6-3; CDR3 protein: CASTQRGSDEQFF
J gene: TRBJ2-2; V gene: TRBV20-1; CDR3 protein: CSARGGRQGRHTGELFF
J gene: TRBJ1-2; V gene: TRBV4-1; CDR3 protein: CASSQYRARYTF